This is a list of T cell receptor beta chains from one sample in a study of Ad26.COV2.S vaccination and SARS-CoV-2 variants. Assay: immunoSEQ multiplex PCR; the TCRdb copy retains only in-frame clones and omits some. This sample has about 440,000 clones, with roughly 85% found just once. The source was peripheral blood, collected in a trial of Ad26.COV2.S vaccine versus placebo. Receptors were obtained from a person between 18 and 60 years old who received the Ad26.COV2.S COVID-19 vaccine or a placebo. Both conserved end residues are part of each CDR3. Fields, in order: CDR3 length, D gene, V gene, clone size, J gene, CDR3 DNA, CDR3 protein. The D gene is left open where the match is weak. A clone size is listed for some rows: how often the clone was seen (once, few, many), or a class if it is expanded.

cdr3_length: 13
d_call: TRBD1
v_call: TRBV18
clone_size: .
j_call: TRBJ1-4
cdr3_nt: TGTGCCAGCTCACCATTGCATGGACAGGGTCTGTTTTTT
cdr3_aa: CASSPLHGQGLFF

cdr3_length: 16
d_call: .
v_call: TRBV7-6
clone_size: few
j_call: TRBJ2-2
cdr3_nt: TGTGCCAGCAGCTTAAGGCAGACTCTCAACACCGGGGAGCTGTTTTTT
cdr3_aa: CASSLRQTLNTGELFF

cdr3_length: 15
d_call: .
v_call: TRBV10-3
clone_size: .
j_call: TRBJ2-1
cdr3_nt: TGTGCCATCAGGGCCCGGGACCCACGAGGCGATGAGCAGTTCTTC
cdr3_aa: CAIRARDPRGDEQFF

cdr3_length: 11
d_call: .
v_call: TRBV10-3
clone_size: .
j_call: TRBJ2-1
cdr3_nt: TGTGCCATCAGAGGACAAGAAGAGCAGTTCTTC
cdr3_aa: CAIRGQEEQFF

cdr3_length: 13
d_call: .
v_call: TRBV7-9
clone_size: .
j_call: TRBJ1-1
cdr3_nt: TGTGCCAGCAGCTTGGTCTCCGGCACTGAAGCTTTCTTT
cdr3_aa: CASSLVSGTEAFF

cdr3_length: 11
d_call: .
v_call: TRBV6-2/TRBV6-3
clone_size: .
j_call: TRBJ2-7
cdr3_nt: TGTGCCAGCAGTCACACCTACGAGCAGTACTTC
cdr3_aa: CASSHTYEQYF

cdr3_length: 13
d_call: TRBD1
v_call: TRBV3-1/TRBV3-2
clone_size: .
j_call: TRBJ2-5
cdr3_nt: TGTGCCAGCAGCCCCGGACAGGGGGTGACCCAGTACTTC
cdr3_aa: CASSPGQGVTQYF

cdr3_length: 13
d_call: .
v_call: TRBV27
clone_size: .
j_call: TRBJ2-7
cdr3_nt: TGTGCCAGCAGGACCGGGGCCCCGTCCGAGCAGTACTTC
cdr3_aa: CASRTGAPSEQYF

cdr3_length: 11
d_call: .
v_call: TRBV27
clone_size: .
j_call: TRBJ2-7
cdr3_nt: TGTGCCAGCAGCCTCGGGGCCGAGCAGTACTTC
cdr3_aa: CASSLGAEQYF

cdr3_length: 15
d_call: TRBD1
v_call: TRBV25-1
clone_size: .
j_call: TRBJ2-3
cdr3_nt: TGTGCCAGCAGGTCGGACAGGGCCTCCACAGATACGCAGTATTTT
cdr3_aa: CASRSDRASTDTQYF

cdr3_length: 16
d_call: TRBD1
v_call: TRBV18
clone_size: .
j_call: TRBJ2-7
cdr3_nt: TGTGCCAGCTCACCGTTCTCGACAGGGGCCAGCTACGAGCAGTACTTC
cdr3_aa: CASSPFSTGASYEQYF

cdr3_length: 14
d_call: .
v_call: TRBV28
clone_size: .
j_call: TRBJ1-1
cdr3_nt: TGTGCCAGCAGTTTCGGGGTAAAGAACACTGAAGCTTTCTTT
cdr3_aa: CASSFGVKNTEAFF

cdr3_length: 15
d_call: TRBD2
v_call: TRBV6-5
clone_size: .
j_call: TRBJ2-1
cdr3_nt: TGTGCCAGCAGTTACTCGAGGGGACTAGCGGGAGGAAGGTTCTTC
cdr3_aa: CASSYSRGLAGGRFF

cdr3_length: 15
d_call: TRBD2
v_call: TRBV19
clone_size: .
j_call: TRBJ2-1
cdr3_nt: TGTGCCAGTAGTTCCAGACTAGCGGGAGGCAATGAGCAGTTCTTC
cdr3_aa: CASSSRLAGGNEQFF

cdr3_length: 14
d_call: .
v_call: TRBV19
clone_size: .
j_call: TRBJ1-3
cdr3_nt: TGTGCCAGCTTCAGGGGAAACTCTGGAAACACCATATATTTT
cdr3_aa: CASFRGNSGNTIYF